Listed here are 8 T cell receptor beta chains from one sample, sequenced in a study of blood T cell repertoires in COVID-19. The data were produced by immunoSEQ multiplex PCR, yet TCRdb's version contains in-frame clones alone and is incomplete. The sample records about 170,000 clones, approximately 91% being singletons. Input material: peripheral blood. These receptors all stem from a man younger than 35 with COVID-19, enrolled during active disease.

This chain connects TRBV7-9 to TRBJ2-7; 10 nucleotides align to TRBD2. Per the germline V gene, CDR1 is SEHNR and CDR2 is FQNEAQ (reference sequence). The CDR3 consists of 16 residues. After removal of 5 bases from V and 4 bases from J, the junction contained 11 bases not matched to a gene. The CDR3 DNA reads as TGTGCCAGCAGCCGGGCCCCCGGAGCGGGAGGGTACGAGCAGTACTTC. Translated, it gives CASSRAPGAGGYEQYF.

The genes are TRBV6-4 and TRBJ1-5, with a tentative D call TRBD1 (6 bases). There are 17 residues in the CDR3. With 2 bases removed from V and 10 bases from J, the gap between germline ends came to 24 bases. The germline gives CDR1 MRHNA, CDR2 SNTAGT. The CDR3 bases are TGTGCCAGCAGTGACCAGGGGAAGGACGGAGCAATCAGCCCCCAGCATTTT. Translated, it gives CASSDQGKDGAISPQHF.

The gene calls are TRBV7-3 and TRBJ2-7, with 10 nucleotides matching TRBD2. The CDR3 totals 15 residues. Per the germline V gene, CDR1 is SGHTA and CDR2 is FQGTGA. V lost 1 base, J lost 7 bases, and 7 bases stayed unmatched. CDR3 sequence: CASSLKASGSREQYF. CDR3 bases: TGTGCCAGCAGCTTAAAGGCTAGCGGGAGTCGAGAGCAGTACTTC.

The chain couples TRBV3-1 (or the pseudogene TRBV3-2) to TRBJ2-1; 8 nucleotides line up with TRBD1. The CDR3 consists of 13 residues. V trimming: 4 bases; J trimming: 6 bases; junction bases outside the gene matches: 2. Germline CDR1 reads LGHDT; CDR2 reads YNNKEL (reference sequence). Here the CDR3 reads CASSPQGANEQFF. The CDR3 region has the DNA TGTGCCAGCAGCCCGCAGGGGGCCAATGAGCAGTTCTTC.

The chain has TRBV29-1 and TRBJ2-7; 8 bases line up with TRBD1. Germline V gene data show CDR1 as SQVTM and CDR2 as ANQGSEA. V shed 2 bases and J 1 base; nucleotides not matched to a gene: 7. The CDR3 has 15 amino acids. The CDR3 is CSVETGTGESYEQYF. The CDR3 region has the DNA TGCAGCGTTGAAACCGGGACAGGCGAATCCTACGAGCAGTACTTC.

The chain's CDR3 is CASSLGLGDNEQFF. Here the CDR3 DNA reads TGCGCCAGCAGCTTGGGGCTAGGGGACAATGAGCAGTTCTTC. The rearrangement joins TRBV5-1 to TRBJ2-1; D possibly corresponds to TRBD1 (5 bases). CDR1 is SGHRS and CDR2 is YFSETQ in the germline V gene. The CDR3 consists of 14 residues. Between the trimmed V and J ends, which lost 0 bases and 5 bases, there was a span of 9 bases.

This clone was recorded once. J is TRBJ1-5 and V is TRBV27, with a weak D call TRBD1 (5 bases). Germline CDR1 MNHEY, CDR2 SMNVEV (reference sequence). The CDR3 has 17 amino acids. V lost 5 bases, J lost 4 bases, and 21 bases lay in between. CDR3 sequence (DNA): TGTGCCAGCAGTCCGCTTCCACGGGGGATTGTTAATCAGCCCCAGCATTTT. Translated: CASSPLPRGIVNQPQHF.

The chain uses TRBV2 and TRBJ1-5; possibly TRBD1 for D (6 bases). Per germline, CDR1 SNHLY and CDR2 FYNNEI. This CDR3 spans 15 amino acids. V lost 2 bases, J lost 0 bases, and 8 bases lay in between. CDR3 in DNA: TGTGCCAGCAGTGAAAGGGGGTATAGCAATCAGCCCCAGCATTTT. Protein product: CASSERGYSNQPQHF.